These T cell receptor beta chains were read from a single sample in a study of tumor-infiltrating lymphocytes in primary liver carcinoma. In TCRdb, the multiplex PCR reads were re-called with MiXCR into one record per CDR3 protein. The top ten clones hold 7% to 10% of a sample with some 120,000 distinct CDR3 sequences, 64% of them seen once. The sequencing input was liver tumor tissue from sampling region 3. These receptors came from a woman aged 55-75 years with primary liver carcinoma and hepatitis B virus infection. The CDR3 runs from the conserved cysteine through the conserved F or W. The order of the fields is V gene, D gene, clone size, J gene, CDR3 DNA, CDR3 protein. D genes are given only for firm matches. The size field is filled for only some rows; it gives once, few, many or a size class.

TRBV11-1	TRBD2	-	TRBJ2-7	TGTGCCAACAGCGGGAAGAGGGCCGCCTACAAGCAGTACTTC	CANSGKRAAYKQYF
TRBV6-5	-	-	TRBJ2-1	TGTGCCAGCAGTTACGGCAGCAGGAGGTACAATGAGCAGTCCTTC	CASSYGSRRYNEQSF
TRBV11-2	-	-	TRBJ2-2	TGTGCCAGCAGCTCTTCTAGCGTGACCAACACCGGGGAGCTGTTTTTC	CASSSSSVTNTGELFF
TRBV12-3/TRBV12-4	-	-	TRBJ2-7	TGTGGCAGCAGTTCGGAGGTGTCCTCCTACGAGCAGTACTTC	CGSSSEVSSYEQYF
TRBV28	-	-	TRBJ2-4	TGTGCCAGCAGTTCCCGTACATTCGTTCCAGAGGGACAATTAGCCGAAAACATTCAGTACTTC	CASSSRTFVPEGQLAENIQYF
TRBV19	-	-	TRBJ1-1	TGTGCCAGTGGCAGACAGAACACTGAAGCTTTCTTT	CASGRQNTEAFF
TRBV7-9	TRBD2	-	TRBJ2-3	TGTGCCAGCAGCTCCGGTCTAGCGGGACGCACAGATGCGCAGTATTTT	CASSSGLAGRTDAQYF
TRBV11-1	-	-	TRBJ2-7	TGTGCCAGCAGCTTATCGGAGGCGCACGAGCACTACTTC	CASSLSEAHEHYF
TRBV29-1	TRBD2	-	TRBJ2-1	TGCAGCGTTGGAGACCCCGGGACTAGCGCCTACAATGAGCAGTTCTTC	CSVGDPGTSAYNEQFF
TRBV6-2/TRBV6-3	TRBD2	many	TRBJ2-1	TGTGCCAGCGGGTCGGCGGGAGTTTCCTACAATGAGCAGTTCTTC	CASGSAGVSYNEQFF
TRBV29-1	-	-	TRBJ2-7	-	CSVALGASSYERYF
TRBV28	TRBD1	few	TRBJ1-5	TGTGCCAGCACTAGAAGCTGGGACAGGGGGGGCCATCAGCCCCAGCATTTT	CASTRSWDRGGHQPQHF
TRBV7-2	TRBD2	-	TRBJ2-5	TGTGCCAGCAGCCACCTTAGGACTAGCCCATTGGAGACCCAGTACTTC	CASSHLRTSPLETQYF
TRBV11-2	-	-	TRBJ2-1	TGTGCCAACAGTCCGGGCTCGAGGAATAGGGAGCAGTTCTTC	CANSPGSRNREQFF
TRBV11-3	-	-	TRBJ2-7	TGTGCCAGCAGCCCGCACAGGAGCGTGTACGAGCATTACTTC	CASSPHRSVYEHYF
TRBV11-2	-	many	TRBJ1-1	TGTGCCAGCAGCTTAGGGCCGGAGGTGAACACTGAAGCTTTCTTT	CASSLGPEVNTEAFF
TRBV5-4	-	-	TRBJ2-1	TGTGCCGGCAGCCCCCGACTATCGGGAGAATCAAATGAGCAGTTCTTC	CAGSPRLSGESNEQFF
TRBV12-3/TRBV12-4	-	many	TRBJ2-1	TGTGCCAGCACCACCGCCCGTGAGCAGTTCTTC	CASTTAREQFF
TRBV12-3/TRBV12-4	-	-	TRBJ2-5	TGTGCCAGCAAACCCGACCTTGGGACATGGGAGACCCAGAACTTC	CASKPDLGTWETQNF
TRBV11-2	-	once	TRBJ2-3	TGTGCCAGCAGCTTCAGGAATAGCACGGATACGCAATATTTT	CASSFRNSTDTQYF
TRBV12-3/TRBV12-4	-	many	TRBJ2-6	TGTGCCAGCAGTTTGACCAGATCTGGGGCCAACGTCCTGACTTTC	CASSLTRSGANVLTF
TRBV5-1	-	-	TRBJ2-3	TGCGCCAGCAGCTTGGGGGGTACCACAGATACGCAGTATTTT	CASSLGGTTDTQYF
TRBV5-1	-	-	TRBJ1-5	TGCGCCAGTAGCTTGCGAGGGTATCAGCCCCAGCATTTT	CASSLRGYQPQHF
TRBV2	-	-	TRBJ1-6	TGTGCCAGCAGTGAACGGGGCAATAATTCACCCCTCCACTTT	CASSERGNNSPLHF
TRBV6-1	-	many	TRBJ2-2	TGTGCCAGCAGTGAAGGCGCTGAGGGGGAGCTGTTTTTT	CASSEGAEGELFF
TRBV6-1	-	-	TRBJ1-1	TGTGCCAGCAGTGGTGTTGGGACGTTGCCTAACTTT	CASSGVGTLPNF
TRBV18	TRBD1	-	TRBJ2-2	TGTGCCAGCTCATCGACTACAGGGGGTCAAAACACCGGGGAGCTGTTTTTT	CASSSTTGGQNTGELFF